The source of this T cell receptor (beta chain) is a study of blood T cells in healthy people across ages. Every participating donor contributed roughly 10 milliliters of peripheral blood through a draw. They isolated at least 6 million PBMCs from each sample. The authors ran a second PCR of roughly 6 to 12 cycles using a sample-barcoded 5' primer and a J-beta primer mix. TCRdb passed the 5' RACE reads through MiXCR, listing each CDR3 protein once. The sample yields some 1,000,000 distinct CDR3 sequences, around 27% seen once. The V gene's germline CDR1 is SGHVS and CDR2 FNYEAQ. The CDR3 has 18 amino acids. V was clipped by 1 base and J by 4 bases; unmatched bases: 4. These data also formed part of another study, on T cells of mothers and their children. From that study: At about 1.6 ug per 15 ul, all of the extracted RNA went into cDNA synthesis.

V and J are TRBV7-6 and TRBJ2-1; TRBD2 matches at 16 bases. The sequenced sample consisted of blood. This TCR was sampled from a girl under 10 years old in good health. CDR3 nucleotides: TGTGCCAGCAGCTTAGGGGGACTAGCGGGGGGGGTTTACAATGAGCAGTTCTTC. It is translated as CASSLGGLAGGVYNEQFF.